This entry is about one T cell receptor (beta chain). Its target is unknown. The data were taken from a study of cytomegalovirus exposure and HLA in healthy donors. Background on the study: There were fewer than 130 million unique TCR beta sequences, drawn from 200 million or so T cells, in an earlier analysis. Broader study findings: No immune exposure information besides CMV serostatus was available. A later analysis found TCR association rates differed by HLA locus, highest for DRB1 and lowest for HLA-C. Rare TCR sequences dominated, though some public TCRs recurred in many donors.

PCR employed 60 Vbeta and 13 Jbeta primers. The protocol was immunoSEQ multiplex PCR, while the TCRdb copy is restricted to in-frame clones and leaves out a portion. The sample lists 90,000 or so clones; 65% to 80% were seen once. The receptor comes from a woman in her late teens or twenties in good health and CMV-seropositive. Sequencing used PBMCs.

CDR3 loop: CSVAGGDSYNEQFF. The CDR3 DNA is TGCAGCGTTGCGGGAGGGGATTCCTACAATGAGCAGTTCTTC. The chain couples TRBV29-1 to TRBJ2-1, with 8 bases fitting TRBD2. V trimming: 4 bases; J trimming: 1 base; junction bases outside the gene matches: 3. The CDR3 spans 14 residues. Germline CDR1 SQVTM, CDR2 ANQGSEA.